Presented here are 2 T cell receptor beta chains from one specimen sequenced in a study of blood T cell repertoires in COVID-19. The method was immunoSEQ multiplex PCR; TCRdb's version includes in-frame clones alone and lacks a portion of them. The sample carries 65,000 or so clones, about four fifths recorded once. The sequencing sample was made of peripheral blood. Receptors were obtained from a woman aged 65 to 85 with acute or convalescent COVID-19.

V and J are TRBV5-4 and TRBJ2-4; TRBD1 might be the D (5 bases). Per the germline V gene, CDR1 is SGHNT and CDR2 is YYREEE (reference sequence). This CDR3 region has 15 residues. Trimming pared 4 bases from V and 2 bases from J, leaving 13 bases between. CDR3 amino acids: CASSQIDSSKNIQYF. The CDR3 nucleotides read TGTGCCAGCAGCCAAATCGACAGCTCCAAAAACATTCAGTACTTC.

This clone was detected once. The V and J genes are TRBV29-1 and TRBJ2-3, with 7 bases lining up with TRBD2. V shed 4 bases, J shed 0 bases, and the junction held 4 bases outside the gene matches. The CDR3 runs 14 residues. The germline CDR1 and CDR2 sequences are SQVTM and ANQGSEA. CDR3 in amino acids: CSVASGASTDTQYF. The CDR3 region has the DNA TGCAGCGTTGCCAGCGGGGCTAGCACAGATACGCAGTATTTT.